One sample yielded the 29 T cell receptor beta chains listed below, sequenced in a study of blood T cell repertoires in COVID-19. The protocol was immunoSEQ multiplex PCR, while the TCRdb copy is restricted to in-frame clones and leaves out a portion. Of more than 85,000 clones listed, about four fifths are singletons. The sample comprised peripheral blood. The source is a human donor in a cohort sampled during active COVID-19.

Note on this clone: The same CDR3 also results from other DNA sequences found in this sample. The CDR3 spells CASSGRTGVGEQYF. The DNA for the CDR3 is TGTGCCAGCAGCGGGCGGACAGGGGTAGGCGAGCAGTACTTC. This chain connects TRBV5-8 to TRBJ2-7, with 9 bases aligning to TRBD1. This CDR3 is 14 amino acids long. The V and J ends lost 4 bases and 6 bases, in that order; junction bases with no gene match: 8. Germline CDR1 and CDR2: SGHTS and YDEGEE. The full variable domain, with the rest looked up from reference TRBV5-8 and TRBJ2-7, is EAGVTQSPTHLIKTRGQQATLRCSPISGHTSVYWYQQALGLGLQFLLWYDEGEERNRGNFPPRFSGRQFPNYSSELNVNALELEDSALYLCASSGRTGVGEQYFGPGTRLTVT.

J is TRBJ1-2 and V is TRBV10-2; 8 bases match TRBD1. This CDR3 is 14 amino acids long. CDR1 and CDR2 from the germline V gene are WSHSY and SAAADI. J gave up 3 bases and V 6 bases, and 6 bases lay outside the gene matches. CDR3 amino acids: CASRPTGEHYGYTF. CDR3 sequence (DNA): TGCGCCAGCAGGCCGACAGGGGAACACTATGGCTACACCTTC.

On this clone itself: Germline and junction disagree at one end, which may indicate a read error. The rearrangement joins TRBV7-7 to TRBJ1-3; 8 nucleotides agree with TRBD1. CDR3 length equals 15 residues. In germline, CDR1 is SSHAT, CDR2 FNYEAQ (reference sequence). The CDR3 loop reads CASSLGQGSGNTIYF. The DNA of the CDR3 is TGTGCTAGCAGCTTAGGACAGGGCTCTGGAAACACCATATATTTT.

The V and J genes are TRBV6-5 and TRBJ1-5; D ambiguous. The CDR3 totals 14 residues. Germline assignment: CDR1 MNHEY and CDR2 SVGAGI. V gave up 0 bases and J gave up 3 bases, with 6 bases separating them. The CDR3 protein is CASSYSEYNQPQHF. The DNA of the CDR3 is TGTGCCAGCAGTTACTCGGAGTACAATCAGCCCCAGCATTTT.

The genes are TRBV5-1 and TRBJ2-7, with TRBD2 identical over 10 bases. With V trimmed by 0 bases and J by 2 bases, 5 bases remained unmatched. CDR3 length: 16 residues. Germline V CDR1 and CDR2: SGHRS, YFSETQ. The CDR3 loop is CASSLGAGGPTYEQYF. The CDR3 DNA is TGCGCCAGCAGCTTGGGAGCGGGAGGGCCCACCTACGAGCAGTACTTC.

This CDR3 is CASSLGVNPGNYQETQYF. As DNA, the CDR3 is TGTGCCAGCAGCTTGGGGGTAAACCCAGGGAATTACCAAGAGACCCAGTACTTC. This chain connects TRBV5-8 to TRBJ2-5, with a weak D call TRBD1 (5 bases). This CDR3 is 18 amino acids long. Germline CDR1 and CDR2: SGHTS and YDEGEE. Trimming took 0 bases from V and 0 from J, leaving 18 bases between them. Together with reference TRBV5-8 and TRBJ2-5, the CDR3 gives the full variable domain: EAGVTQSPTHLIKTRGQQATLRCSPISGHTSVYWYQQALGLGLQFLLWYDEGEERNRGNFPPRFSGRQFPNYSSELNVNALELEDSALYLCASSLGVNPGNYQETQYFGPGTRLLVL.

This chain uses TRBV19 with TRBJ1-5, with a possible D match to TRBD1 (5 bases). CDR1 and CDR2 (germline): LNHDA, SQIVND (reference sequence). V dropped 3 bases and J dropped 4 bases, with 22 bases sitting between them. This CDR3 has 18 residues. The CDR3 sequence: CASSIRGREDRGNQPQHF. The DNA of the CDR3 is TGTGCCAGTAGTATCCGGGGCAGGGAGGATAGAGGGAATCAGCCCCAGCATTTT.

The chain joins TRBV5-1 to TRBJ2-2; TRBD2 agrees at 10 bases. The CDR3 is made up of 17 amino acids. J gave up 1 base and V 0 bases, and 3 bases lay outside the gene matches. The germline V gene encodes CDR1 SGHRS and CDR2 YFSETQ. CDR3 DNA sequence: TGCGCCAGCAGCTTGGGGACTAGCGGATTGAACACCGGGGAGCTGTTTTTT. Amino acid sequence: CASSLGTSGLNTGELFF.

The V gene is TRBV12-3 or TRBV12-4, the J gene TRBJ2-7; no clear D gene. V was trimmed by 9 bases and J by 3 bases, leaving 15 bases between them. The CDR3 spans 13 residues. The CDR3 reads CASQADTHYEQYF. In DNA form, the CDR3 reads TGTGCCAGTCAAGCCGACACTCACTACGAGCAGTACTTC.

This chain uses TRBV7-8 with TRBJ1-2; TRBD1 agrees at 7 bases. After removal of 5 bases from V and 4 bases from J, the junction contained 7 bases not matched to a gene. Per germline, CDR1 SGHVS and CDR2 FQNEAQ. The CDR3 loop spans 14 amino acids. The CDR3 nucleotides read TGTGCCAGCAGCCCACGGGACAGAACCTATGGCTACACCTTC. Its translation is CASSPRDRTYGYTF.

For this clone: Other DNA sequences within the sample encode an identical CDR3. The J gene is TRBJ1-1, the V gene TRBV7-2; D call uncertain. This CDR3 spans 13 amino acids. Germline V gene lookup returns CDR1 SGHTA and CDR2 FQGNSA. Trimming removed 4 bases from V and 1 base from J, with 7 bases in between. CDR3 loop: CASSSQANTEAFF. DNA of the CDR3: TGTGCCAGCAGCTCGCAGGCGAACACTGAAGCTTTCTTT.

This rearrangement joins TRBV2 to TRBJ2-2, with TRBD1 matching 9 bases. The CDR3 has 15 amino acids. V trimming: 5 bases; J trimming: 0 bases; junction bases outside the gene matches: 1. CDR1 SNHLY and CDR2 FYNNEI come from the germline V gene. The CDR3 sequence is CASSRDRANTGELFF. CDR3 in DNA: TGTGCCAGCAGTCGGGACAGGGCGAACACCGGGGAGCTGTTTTTT.

This chain uses TRBV6-2 or TRBV6-3 with TRBJ2-1; 8 bases are a match to TRBD2. Trimming took 6 bases from V and 2 from J; bases not matched to a gene: 12. This CDR3 has 17 amino acids. Germline CDR1 is MNHEY and CDR2 is SVGEGT. Here the CDR3 reads CASSPLASGGPYNEQFF. CDR3 nucleotide sequence: TGTGCCAGCAGCCCCCTAGCGTCGGGAGGGCCCTACAATGAGCAGTTCTTC.

The chain uses TRBV3-1 (or the pseudogene TRBV3-2) and TRBJ2-5; 7 nucleotides align to TRBD2. V lost 2 bases to trimming and J lost 4 bases; unmatched junction nucleotides: 13. This CDR3 contains 17 residues. Germline V gives CDR1 LGHDT, CDR2 YNNKEL (reference sequence). The CDR3 DNA is TGTGCCAGCAGCCAAAGGGCCGAGCGGGGAACGAGAGAGACCCAGTACTTC. Residues: CASSQRAERGTRETQYF.

The chain recombines TRBV7-9 with TRBJ1-2; 7 nucleotides agree with TRBD1. There are 11 residues in the CDR3. Germline CDR1 is SEHNR and CDR2 is FQNEAQ (reference sequence). Trimming took 4 bases from V and 8 from J; bases not matched to a gene: 1. CDR3 sequence (DNA): TGTGCCAGCAGCTCGGACAGGGGCTACACCTTC. Translating gives CASSSDRGYTF.

The chain links TRBV7-6 to TRBJ1-4; tentatively, D is TRBD1 (5 bases). CDR1 and CDR2 from the germline V gene are SGHVS and FNYEAQ. Trimming stripped 0 bases from V and 2 bases from J, with 10 bases between. The CDR3 contains 16 residues. The CDR3 sequence: CASSLAGGSTNEKLFF. Here the CDR3 DNA reads TGTGCCAGCAGCTTAGCGGGGGGGTCCACTAATGAAAAACTGTTTTTT.

V usage is TRBV6-1 and J usage is TRBJ1-1; 8 nucleotides line up with TRBD1. Germline CDR1 reads MNHNS; CDR2 reads SASEGT. The CDR3 is 14 residues long. V was clipped by 2 bases and J by 6 bases; unmatched bases: 5. The CDR3 region is CASSETQGVSEAFF. The CDR3 nucleotides read TGTGCCAGCAGTGAAACACAGGGGGTATCTGAAGCTTTCTTT.

This rearrangement joins TRBV29-1 to TRBJ2-6; 8 nucleotides agree with TRBD1. This CDR3 has 16 residues. Germline CDR1 reads SQVTM; CDR2 reads ANQGSEA. Germline trimming cut 6 bases from V and 0 bases from J; bases unmatched to any gene: 7. The CDR3 spells CSVAGQASSGANVLTF. The CDR3 DNA reads TGCAGCGTCGCGGGACAGGCGAGCTCTGGGGCCAACGTCCTGACTTTC.

The chain recombines TRBV27 with TRBJ2-7, with 10 bases that match TRBD1. Trimming at V came to 2 bases and at J to 5 bases, leaving 15 bases not matched to a gene. This CDR3 has 18 amino acids. Germline V gene lookup returns CDR1 MNHEY and CDR2 SMNVEV (reference sequence). Here the CDR3 reads CASSLKTPGQGIRDEQYF. CDR3 DNA sequence: TGTGCCAGCAGTTTAAAGACGCCGGGACAGGGGATTCGGGACGAGCAGTACTTC.

The chain couples TRBV7-8 to TRBJ2-7; the D gene is possibly TRBD1 (6 bases). Per the germline V gene, CDR1 is SGHVS and CDR2 is FQNEAQ. The CDR3 length is 16 residues. Trimming removed 4 bases from V and 1 base from J, with 17 bases in between. The CDR3 loop reads CASSSRTVRNSYEQYF. CDR3 sequence (DNA): TGTGCCAGCAGCTCTAGGACAGTACGGAATTCCTACGAGCAGTACTTC.

The chain employs TRBV7-6 and TRBJ2-2; 10 bases map to TRBD2. The CDR3 sequence is 16 residues long. The trim removed 5 bases at V and 1 base at J, leaving 4 bases unmatched. Germline lookup yields CDR1 SGHVS and CDR2 FNYEAQ. DNA of the CDR3: TGTGCCAGCAGCCTACGACTAGCGGGGAACACCGGGGAGCTGTTTTTT. Translating it yields CASSLRLAGNTGELFF.

The chain uses TRBV28 and TRBJ2-3; 10 positions match TRBD2. The CDR3 consists of 15 residues. Germline V gene sequence: CDR1 MDHEN, CDR2 SYDVKM. The V segment lost 5 bases and the J segment 5 bases; nucleotides outside the gene matches: 7. The CDR3 coding sequence is TGTGCCAGCAGTGCCAGCGGGAGGGGGGGAGATACGCAGTATTTT. Encoded protein: CASSASGRGGDTQYF.

V usage is TRBV19 and J usage is TRBJ1-1; D possibly corresponds to TRBD1 (6 bases). CDR1 is LNHDA and CDR2 is SQIVND in the germline V gene (reference sequence). Trimming cost V 6 bases and J 1 base, with 9 bases left between them. The CDR3 totals 13 residues. CDR3 DNA sequence: TGTGCCAGTAGAACGGACAGGAACACTGAAGCTTTCTTT. This codes for CASRTDRNTEAFF.

The chain couples TRBV11-3 to TRBJ2-2; D ambiguous. Germline CDR1 and CDR2: SGHNT and YENEEA. The germline V and J ends were trimmed by 1 base and 5 bases, with 8 bases remaining between them. The CDR3 sequence is 14 residues long. In DNA, the CDR3 is TGTGCCAGCAGCTTAGTTCAGGCGACCGGGGAGCTGTTTTTT. Its protein product is CASSLVQATGELFF.

J is TRBJ2-1 and V is TRBV4-3; 9 bases map to TRBD1. Germline V lookup: CDR1 LGHNA, CDR2 YSLEER. V shed 0 bases and J 2 bases; nucleotides not matched to a gene: 8. This CDR3 comprises 18 residues. The CDR3 DNA follows: TGCGCCAGCAGCCAAGAATTGGGGGGACAGGGCCCCTACAATGAGCAGTTCTTC. The encoded protein is CASSQELGGQGPYNEQFF.

The chain recombines TRBV6-5 with TRBJ1-5, with D unresolved. V shed 3 bases and J shed 3 bases, with 12 bases lying between them. This CDR3 comprises 15 residues. CDR1 and CDR2 from the germline V gene are MNHEY and SVGAGI. The CDR3 is CASSYSRHTNQPQHF. Here the CDR3 DNA reads TGTGCCAGCAGTTATTCCAGACACACCAATCAGCCCCAGCATTTT.

The gene calls are TRBV19 and TRBJ1-1, with D unresolved. V was shortened by 3 bases and J by 0 bases, with 11 bases between the two germline ends. Germline values: CDR1 LNHDA, CDR2 SQIVND (reference sequence). This CDR3 has 15 amino acids. CDR3 bases: TGTGCCAGTAGTATTGGAGGGTTCGTGAACACTGAAGCTTTCTTT. The encoded protein is CASSIGGFVNTEAFF.

The gene calls are TRBV14 and TRBJ2-7; 9 positions agree with TRBD2. Losses at the gene ends were 0 bases for V and 6 bases for J; bases not matched to a gene: 6. The CDR3 sequence is 15 residues long. Germline CDR1 SGHDN, CDR2 FVKESK. The DNA for the CDR3 is TGTGCCAGCAGCCAAGATTTGGCGGGGGGGCGCGAGCAGTACTTC. As protein: CASSQDLAGGREQYF.

This clone showed up just a few times. The rearrangement links TRBV7-9 to TRBJ2-1; 8 bases fit TRBD2. The germline CDR1 and CDR2 sequences are SEHNR and FQNEAQ (reference sequence). CDR3 length: 17 amino acids. The ends lost 5 bases at V and 8 bases at J; junction bases unmatched: 17. The CDR3 nucleotides read TGTGCCAGCAGCAAAGAGGGGACTAGAAGGCTGAAGGATGAGCAGTTCTTC. This translates into CASSKEGTRRLKDEQFF. Full variable domain (rest looked up from reference TRBV7-9 and TRBJ2-1): DTGVSQNPRHKITKRGQNVTFRCDPISEHNRLYWYRQTLGQGPEFLTYFQNEAQLEKSRLLSDRFSAERPKGSFSTLEIQRTEQGDSAMYLCASSKEGTRRLKDEQFFGPGTRLTVL.